The clone carrying this TCR beta chain was seen a few times. Its cognate antigen is unknown. Profiles of TCR beta VDJ and CDR3 were generated from a genomic DNA template. TCRdb ran MiXCR on the reads and lists one entry per CDR3 protein. The sample lists hundreds of thousands of distinct CDR3 sequences; roughly three fifths were seen once. The length of the CDR3 is 16 residues. Germline V gene sequence: CDR1 KGHDR, CDR2 SFDVKD. Trimming cost V 3 bases and J 7 bases, with 20 bases left between them. The data originate from a study of CD8+CD57+ T cells in acquired aplastic anemia. Looking at the study overall: Isolated CD4+ and CD8+ cells, once sorted, yielded DNA averaging about 3.4 ug.

Study-wide findings and caveats: In common between the patients and the controls were nearly 30 CD8+ CDR3 sequences. Patients were compared with controls for CD8+ Simpson's diversity, and no significant difference emerged.

The receptor comes from a human donor with severe aplastic anemia or a healthy control (not recorded which). The chain is built from TRBV24-1 and TRBJ1-2; D is perhaps TRBD1 (5 bases). The sample consisted of sorted CD4+, CD8+, or CD8+CD57+ T cells (not recorded which) from PBMCs. The CDR3 DNA is TGTGCCACCAGTGATCCCACCGGGGACCACACGGCTGGCTACACCTTC. It is translated as CATSDPTGDHTAGYTF.